This is a list of T cell receptor beta chains from one sample in a study of blood T cell repertoires in COVID-19. Method: immunoSEQ multiplex PCR; TCRdb's copy keeps in-frame clones and lacks some. The data show about 81,000 clones, approximately 86% seen once. Material for sequencing was peripheral blood. The receptors were sampled from an older man with acute or convalescent COVID-19. Both conserved end residues are part of each CDR3. Fields, in order: clone size, D gene, J gene, V gene, CDR3 protein, CDR3 DNA. A D gene is named only where the DNA matches it firmly. Some rows have no size entry. The others give once, few or many, or a class for an expanded clone.

clone_size: .
d_call: .
j_call: TRBJ1-1
v_call: TRBV5-4
cdr3_aa: CASSFEAAGRVSSEAFF
cdr3_nt: TGTGCCAGCAGCTTTGAGGCGGCAGGGAGGGTGAGTTCTGAAGCTTTCTTT

clone_size: .
d_call: TRBD2
j_call: TRBJ2-2
v_call: TRBV28
cdr3_aa: CASLGSSGGAVTGELFF
cdr3_nt: TGTGCCAGCTTGGGGTCTAGCGGGGGGGCGGTCACCGGGGAGCTGTTTTTT

clone_size: .
d_call: TRBD1
j_call: TRBJ2-6
v_call: TRBV2
cdr3_aa: CASSLKGASGANVLTF
cdr3_nt: TGTGCCAGCAGCCTCAAGGGGGCCTCTGGGGCCAACGTCCTGACTTTC

clone_size: .
d_call: .
j_call: TRBJ1-4
v_call: TRBV4-3
cdr3_aa: CASSPRLLTNEKLFF
cdr3_nt: TGCGCCAGCAGCCCGAGACTCCTAACTAATGAAAAACTGTTTTTT

clone_size: .
d_call: TRBD1
j_call: TRBJ2-7
v_call: TRBV28
cdr3_aa: CASSSGTGPHEQYF
cdr3_nt: TGTGCCAGCAGTTCCGGGACAGGGCCCCACGAGCAGTACTTC

clone_size: .
d_call: TRBD1
j_call: TRBJ2-7
v_call: TRBV18
cdr3_aa: CASSPPTGTGAYEQYF
cdr3_nt: TGTGCCAGCTCACCCCCGACCGGGACAGGGGCCTACGAGCAGTACTTC

clone_size: once
d_call: .
j_call: TRBJ2-2
v_call: TRBV5-4
cdr3_aa: CASSLDGLATGELFF
cdr3_nt: TGTGCCAGCAGTCTGGATGGGCTTGCCACCGGGGAGCTGTTTTTT

clone_size: .
d_call: .
j_call: TRBJ1-2
v_call: TRBV7-9
cdr3_aa: CASSLDQAYGYTF
cdr3_nt: TGTGCCAGCAGCTTAGATCAAGCCTATGGCTACACCTTC

clone_size: .
d_call: .
j_call: TRBJ2-2
v_call: TRBV9
cdr3_aa: CASSVGPLGGELFF
cdr3_nt: TGTGCCAGCAGCGTGGGGCCTTTGGGCGGGGAGCTGTTTTTT

clone_size: .
d_call: .
j_call: TRBJ2-7
v_call: TRBV5-1
cdr3_aa: CASSSWTDSAQPEQYF
cdr3_nt: TGCGCCAGCAGCTCGTGGACAGACTCGGCGCAGCCCGAGCAGTACTTC

clone_size: .
d_call: .
j_call: TRBJ2-7
v_call: TRBV4-3
cdr3_aa: CASSQEEGGEQYF
cdr3_nt: TGCGCCAGCAGCCAAGAGGAGGGAGGCGAGCAGTACTTC

clone_size: .
d_call: TRBD1
j_call: TRBJ1-5
v_call: TRBV24-1
cdr3_aa: CATSDGQGNQPQHF
cdr3_nt: TGTGCCACCAGTGATGGACAGGGCAATCAGCCCCAGCATTTT

clone_size: .
d_call: .
j_call: TRBJ2-7
v_call: TRBV6-5
cdr3_aa: CASSLWGDEQYF
cdr3_nt: TGTGCCAGCAGTCTCTGGGGGGACGAGCAGTACTTC

clone_size: .
d_call: TRBD2
j_call: TRBJ2-3
v_call: TRBV4-3
cdr3_aa: CASSPRGLGLGDTQYF
cdr3_nt: TGCGCCAGCAGCCCCCGAGGACTAGGGTTAGGAGATACGCAGTATTTT

clone_size: once
d_call: .
j_call: TRBJ2-7
v_call: TRBV5-1
cdr3_aa: CASRTSSDHSYEQYF
cdr3_nt: TGCGCCAGCAGAACCTCTAGCGACCACTCCTACGAGCAGTACTTC

clone_size: .
d_call: TRBD1
j_call: TRBJ2-3
v_call: TRBV6-5
cdr3_aa: CAIWTGTDTQYF
cdr3_nt: TGTGCCATCTGGACAGGTACAGATACGCAGTATTTT

clone_size: .
d_call: TRBD1
j_call: TRBJ2-7
v_call: TRBV15
cdr3_aa: CATSSTGGPYEQYF
cdr3_nt: TGTGCCACCAGCTCGACAGGGGGCCCCTACGAGCAGTACTTC

clone_size: .
d_call: .
j_call: TRBJ2-7
v_call: TRBV9
cdr3_aa: CASSVGELRGYEQYF
cdr3_nt: TGTGCCAGCAGCGTAGGGGAACTTCGGGGGTACGAGCAGTACTTC

clone_size: .
d_call: .
j_call: TRBJ2-3
v_call: TRBV10-1
cdr3_aa: CASSGEDTQYF
cdr3_nt: TGCGCCAGCAGTGGGGAGGATACGCAGTATTTT

clone_size: .
d_call: TRBD2
j_call: TRBJ2-3
v_call: TRBV4-1
cdr3_aa: CASSRLGLAGDTQYF
cdr3_nt: TGCGCCAGCAGCCGTCTAGGACTAGCTGGAGATACGCAGTATTTT

clone_size: .
d_call: TRBD1
j_call: TRBJ1-1
v_call: TRBV19
cdr3_aa: CASSLSTGGLAFF
cdr3_nt: TGTGCCAGTAGTTTGTCGACAGGGGGTTTGGCTTTCTTT

clone_size: once
d_call: .
j_call: TRBJ2-7
v_call: TRBV7-9
cdr3_aa: CASSLVQGGYEQYF
cdr3_nt: TGTGCCAGCAGCTTAGTACAGGGTGGCTACGAGCAGTACTTC

clone_size: .
d_call: TRBD1
j_call: TRBJ1-2
v_call: TRBV2
cdr3_aa: CASRGDRGGGYTF
cdr3_nt: TGTGCCAGCAGGGGCGACAGGGGAGGAGGCTACACCTTC

clone_size: once
d_call: .
j_call: TRBJ2-3
v_call: TRBV5-4
cdr3_aa: CASSLLQETDTQYF
cdr3_nt: TGTGCCAGCAGCTTGTTACAGGAGACAGATACGCAGTATTTT

clone_size: .
d_call: .
j_call: TRBJ2-2
v_call: TRBV3-1/TRBV3-2
cdr3_aa: CASSQIQAHGELFF
cdr3_nt: TGTGCCAGCAGCCAAATTCAGGCCCACGGGGAGCTGTTTTTT

clone_size: .
d_call: .
j_call: TRBJ1-3
v_call: TRBV5-1
cdr3_aa: CASSLSAGRGNTIYF
cdr3_nt: TGCGCCAGCAGCTTGAGTGCAGGGAGGGGAAACACCATATATTTT

clone_size: once
d_call: TRBD1
j_call: TRBJ1-1
v_call: TRBV24-1
cdr3_aa: CATSDRGNTEAFF
cdr3_nt: TGTGCCACCTCGGACAGGGGAAACACTGAAGCTTTCTTT

clone_size: .
d_call: .
j_call: TRBJ1-2
v_call: TRBV6-7
cdr3_aa: CASSYWAALVTNYGYTF
cdr3_nt: TGTGCCAGCAGTTACTGGGCAGCACTAGTTACTAACTATGGCTACACCTTC

clone_size: .
d_call: TRBD1
j_call: TRBJ2-1
v_call: TRBV7-2
cdr3_aa: CASRRPGQGKSEQFF
cdr3_nt: TGTGCCAGCAGGCGACCGGGACAGGGGAAGAGTGAGCAGTTCTTC

clone_size: .
d_call: .
j_call: TRBJ1-5
v_call: TRBV10-2
cdr3_aa: CASSESGLNQPQHF
cdr3_nt: TGCGCCAGCAGTGAATCAGGGCTCAATCAGCCCCAGCATTTT

clone_size: .
d_call: .
j_call: TRBJ1-1
v_call: TRBV30
cdr3_aa: CAWNRPNTEAFF
cdr3_nt: TGTGCCTGGAACAGGCCGAACACTGAAGCTTTCTTT

clone_size: .
d_call: .
j_call: TRBJ2-3
v_call: TRBV5-5
cdr3_aa: CASSLAWTPGTDTQYF
cdr3_nt: TGTGCCAGCAGCTTGGCCTGGACACCTGGCACAGATACGCAGTATTTT

clone_size: .
d_call: TRBD1
j_call: TRBJ1-2
v_call: TRBV5-1
cdr3_aa: CASSLEGADYGYTF
cdr3_nt: TGCGCCAGCAGCTTGGAGGGGGCGGACTATGGCTACACCTTC

clone_size: .
d_call: TRBD1
j_call: TRBJ1-1
v_call: TRBV11-2
cdr3_aa: CASSLDRTGSAFF
cdr3_nt: TGTGCCAGCAGCTTAGATAGGACAGGGAGCGCTTTCTTT

clone_size: .
d_call: .
j_call: TRBJ1-1
v_call: TRBV27
cdr3_aa: CASSLSTGYLVNTEAFF
cdr3_nt: TGTGCCAGCAGTTTATCGACTGGGTATCTAGTGAACACTGAAGCTTTCTTT

clone_size: .
d_call: .
j_call: TRBJ1-1
v_call: TRBV9
cdr3_aa: CASSLGPVGADTEAFF
cdr3_nt: TGTGCCAGCAGCTTAGGACCGGTAGGGGCGGACACTGAAGCTTTCTTT

clone_size: .
d_call: .
j_call: TRBJ2-2
v_call: TRBV19
cdr3_aa: CASSRTDMNTGELFF
cdr3_nt: TGTGCCAGTAGTCGTACAGACATGAACACCGGGGAGCTGTTTTTT

clone_size: .
d_call: .
j_call: TRBJ1-3
v_call: TRBV19
cdr3_aa: CASSSGYRVSGNTIYF
cdr3_nt: TGTGCCAGTAGTTCCGGATACAGGGTCTCTGGAAACACCATATATTTT

clone_size: .
d_call: .
j_call: TRBJ2-1
v_call: TRBV7-2
cdr3_aa: CASGGGAMNEQFF
cdr3_nt: TGTGCCAGCGGAGGGGGCGCGATGAATGAGCAGTTCTTC

clone_size: .
d_call: .
j_call: TRBJ2-3
v_call: TRBV24-1
cdr3_aa: CATSDPGIRTDTQYF
cdr3_nt: TGTGCCACCAGTGATCCCGGGATTCGAACAGATACGCAGTATTTT

clone_size: .
d_call: TRBD1
j_call: TRBJ1-5
v_call: TRBV30
cdr3_aa: CAWSAGQRYQPQHF
cdr3_nt: TGTGCCTGGAGTGCGGGACAGAGATATCAGCCCCAGCATTTT

clone_size: .
d_call: .
j_call: TRBJ1-1
v_call: TRBV4-3
cdr3_aa: CASSQGPGGNTEAFF
cdr3_nt: TGCGCCAGCAGCCAAGGGCCGGGGGGGAACACTGAAGCTTTCTTT

clone_size: .
d_call: TRBD1
j_call: TRBJ2-1
v_call: TRBV10-3
cdr3_aa: CAISGTVIYNEQFF
cdr3_nt: TGTGCCATCAGCGGGACAGTTATTTACAATGAGCAGTTCTTC

clone_size: .
d_call: TRBD2
j_call: TRBJ2-7
v_call: TRBV7-2
cdr3_aa: CASSLDLASGMYEQYF
cdr3_nt: TGTGCCAGCAGCTTAGATTTGGCTAGCGGGATGTACGAGCAGTACTTC

clone_size: .
d_call: .
j_call: TRBJ2-5
v_call: TRBV5-4
cdr3_aa: CASSLAGGYETQYF
cdr3_nt: TGTGCCAGCAGCTTGGCAGGGGGGTATGAGACCCAGTACTTC

clone_size: .
d_call: .
j_call: TRBJ2-1
v_call: TRBV12-2
cdr3_aa: CASRIRLLAGASREAYNEQFF
cdr3_nt: TGTGCAAGTCGTATCCGTCTACTAGCGGGGGCAAGTAGGGAGGCCTACAATGAGCAGTTCTTC

clone_size: .
d_call: TRBD1
j_call: TRBJ2-7
v_call: TRBV10-1
cdr3_aa: CASRGPQDRTYEQYF
cdr3_nt: TGCGCCAGCAGAGGACCTCAGGACAGGACCTACGAGCAGTACTTC

clone_size: .
d_call: .
j_call: TRBJ1-2
v_call: TRBV11-2
cdr3_aa: CASSLGQGGYGYTF
cdr3_nt: TGTGCCAGCAGCTTAGGGCAGGGTGGCTATGGCTACACCTTC

clone_size: .
d_call: TRBD1
j_call: TRBJ1-6
v_call: TRBV4-3
cdr3_aa: CASSQDPGTGPIFHF
cdr3_nt: TGCGCCAGCAGCCAAGATCCTGGGACAGGCCCAATCTTCCACTTT

clone_size: .
d_call: TRBD1
j_call: TRBJ1-1
v_call: TRBV18
cdr3_aa: CASSPTDRGGTEAFF
cdr3_nt: TGTGCCAGCTCACCAACCGACAGGGGTGGCACTGAAGCTTTCTTT

clone_size: .
d_call: TRBD1
j_call: TRBJ1-2
v_call: TRBV19
cdr3_aa: CASSSNPGTGRPELGYTF
cdr3_nt: TGTGCCAGTAGTTCGAACCCCGGGACAGGGAGACCCGAGCTTGGCTACACCTTC

clone_size: .
d_call: .
j_call: TRBJ2-2
v_call: TRBV6-5
cdr3_aa: CASRPGHLDTGELFF
cdr3_nt: TGTGCCAGCAGGCCGGGACACCTGGACACCGGGGAGCTGTTTTTT

clone_size: .
d_call: .
j_call: TRBJ1-2
v_call: TRBV3-1/TRBV3-2
cdr3_aa: CASSQDGIRVNYGYTF
cdr3_nt: TGTGCCAGCAGCCAAGACGGTATCAGGGTTAACTATGGCTACACCTTC

clone_size: .
d_call: TRBD1
j_call: TRBJ1-4
v_call: TRBV5-1
cdr3_aa: CASSLGTGSLNEKLFF
cdr3_nt: TGCGCCAGCAGCTTAGGGACAGGGAGTCTAAATGAAAAACTGTTTTTT